The sequence of this T cell receptor (beta chain) was determined in a study of shared clonotypes between healthy human individuals. Study-wide background: A few men and a couple of women, aged 18 to 49, were donors. Study-wide findings and caveats: In a handful of donors, around 5% of naive CD4 clonotypes appeared in common. Depth was large, yet rarefaction showed that sorted-subset sequencing was incomplete.

The assay was immunoSEQ multiplex PCR, and TCRdb's table has in-frame clones only and misses some. There are over a million clones in the sample; more than 95% occur only once, and about 1.2% lies in the top ten. Worth noting for this clone: No antigen is known for it.

V gave up 5 bases and J gave up 8 bases; unmatched junction bases: 19. Germline V gene lookup returns CDR1 LNHNV and CDR2 YYDKDF (reference sequence). CDR3 length: 19 amino acids. The sequencing input was naive CD4+ T cells sorted from blood. The sample's subset: CD45RA+ positively selected. This sequence joins TRBV15 and TRBJ2-3; 13 positions match TRBD2. This receptor was identified in a man aged 25-40 years in good health. The CDR3 protein is CATSGMTRLAGGRPGTQYF. CDR3 coding DNA: TGTGCCACCAGCGGCATGACCCGACTAGCGGGAGGCCGGCCCGGTACGCAGTATTTT.